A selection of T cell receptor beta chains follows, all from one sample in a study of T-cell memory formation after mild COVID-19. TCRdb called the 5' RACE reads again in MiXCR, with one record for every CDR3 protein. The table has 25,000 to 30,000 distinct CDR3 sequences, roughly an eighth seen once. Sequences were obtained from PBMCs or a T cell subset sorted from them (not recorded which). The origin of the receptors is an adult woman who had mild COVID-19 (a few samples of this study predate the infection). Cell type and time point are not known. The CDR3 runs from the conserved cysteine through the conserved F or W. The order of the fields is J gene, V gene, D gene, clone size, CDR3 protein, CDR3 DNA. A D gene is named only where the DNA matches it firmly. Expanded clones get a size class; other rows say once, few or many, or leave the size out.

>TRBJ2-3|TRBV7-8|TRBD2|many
CASSLVGLADTDTQYF
TGTGCCAGCAGCTTAGTTGGACTAGCGGACACAGATACGCAGTATTTT
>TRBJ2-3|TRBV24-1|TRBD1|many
CATTWDRGSTDTQYF
TGTGCCACCACCTGGGACAGGGGGAGCACAGATACGCAGTATTTT
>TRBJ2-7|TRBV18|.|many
CASSPELRGYEQYF
TGTGCCAGCTCACCCGAACTCAGGGGTTACGAGCAGTACTTC
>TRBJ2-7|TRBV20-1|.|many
CSARATASYEQYF
TGCAGTGCTAGAGCAACAGCCTCCTACGAGCAGTACTTC
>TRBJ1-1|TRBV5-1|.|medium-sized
CASSLGQVESEAFF
TGCGCCAGCAGCTTGGGACAGGTGGAATCCGAAGCTTTCTTT
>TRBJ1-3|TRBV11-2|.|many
CATMQELAGNTIYF
TGTGCCACAATGCAGGAGCTGGCTGGAAACACCATATATTTT
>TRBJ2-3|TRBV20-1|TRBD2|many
CSARDFERGASTSSDTQYF
TGCAGTGCTAGAGATTTCGAGCGGGGGGCCTCGACATCTTCAGATACGCAGTATTTT
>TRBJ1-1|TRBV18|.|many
CASSTTGQRGGANTEAFF
TGTGCCAGCTCTACGACAGGCCAGCGTGGGGGAGCGAACACTGAAGCTTTCTTT
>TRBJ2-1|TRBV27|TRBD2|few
CASSLGAGGPIGFF
TGTGCCAGCAGTTTAGGGGCGGGGGGCCCCATCGGGTTCTTC
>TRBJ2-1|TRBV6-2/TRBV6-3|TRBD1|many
CASSYRDRGAYEQFF
TGTGCCAGCAGTTACCGGGACAGGGGGGCCTATGAGCAGTTCTTC
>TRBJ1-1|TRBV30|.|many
CAWSVPLTNTEAFF
TGTGCCTGGAGTGTACCCTTGACTAACACTGAAGCTTTCTTT
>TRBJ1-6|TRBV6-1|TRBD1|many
CASSLNMGQDSPLHF
TGTGCCAGCAGTTTGAATATGGGACAGGATTCACCCCTCCACTTT
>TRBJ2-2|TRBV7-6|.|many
CASSLDSLPNTGELFF
TGTGCCAGCAGCCTCGACAGCCTACCGAACACCGGGGAGCTGTTTTTT
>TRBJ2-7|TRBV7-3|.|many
CASSPSLGGYEQYF
TGTGCCAGCAGCCCCTCCTTGGGTGGCTACGAGCAGTACTTC
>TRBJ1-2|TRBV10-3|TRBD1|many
CAISGGQGHNYGYTF
TGTGCCATCAGTGGGGGACAGGGCCACAACTATGGCTACACCTTC
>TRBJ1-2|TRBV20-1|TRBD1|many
CSARQGAGVYGYTF
TGCAGTGCCCGACAGGGGGCGGGGGTCTATGGCTACACCTTC
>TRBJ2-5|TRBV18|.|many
CASSPAGEETQYF
TGTGCCAGCTCACCGGCAGGAGAAGAGACCCAGTACTTC
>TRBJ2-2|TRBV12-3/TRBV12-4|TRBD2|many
CASTLSGGGTGELFF
TGTGCCAGCACCTTGAGCGGGGGGGGTACCGGGGAGCTGTTTTTT
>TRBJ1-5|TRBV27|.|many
CASSSSSTQPQHF
TGTGCCAGCAGTTCCAGCAGTACTCAGCCCCAGCATTTT
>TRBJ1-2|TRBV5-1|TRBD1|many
CASSLAGNRTGGNYGYTF
TGCGCCAGCAGCTTGGCCGGGAACCGGACAGGGGGCAACTATGGCTACACCTTC
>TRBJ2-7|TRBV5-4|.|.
CASSLSGTHSYEQYF
TGTGCCAGCAGCTTATCCGGGACACATTCCTACGAGCAGTACTTC
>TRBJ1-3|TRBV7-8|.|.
CASRGHSGNTIYF
TGTGCGTCCCGGGGCCACAGTGGAAACACCATATATTTT
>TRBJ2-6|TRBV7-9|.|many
CASSKWAGVPSGANVLTF
TGTGCCAGCTCTAAGTGGGCAGGGGTTCCCTCTGGGGCCAACGTCCTGACTTTC
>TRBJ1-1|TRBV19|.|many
CASRMTAAEAFF
TGTGCCAGTAGGATGACAGCTGCTGAAGCTTTCTTT
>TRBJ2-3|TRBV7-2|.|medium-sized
CASSLNKAGTDTQYF
TGTGCCAGCAGCTTAAACAAGGCTGGCACAGATACGCAGTATTTT
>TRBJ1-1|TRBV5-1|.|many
CASSFEPNTEAFF
TGCGCCAGCAGCTTCGAGCCTAACACTGAAGCTTTCTTT
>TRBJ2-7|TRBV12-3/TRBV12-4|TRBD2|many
CASRLTSGSYEQYF
TGTGCCAGCAGGCTGACTAGCGGGAGTTACGAGCAGTACTTC
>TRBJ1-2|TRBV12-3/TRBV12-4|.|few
CASSFRGVLGYTF
TGTGCCAGCAGTTTCCGGGGGGTCTTGGGCTACACCTTC
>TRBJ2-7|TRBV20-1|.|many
CSARDRADEQYF
TGCAGTGCTAGAGATCGGGCTGACGAGCAGTACTTC
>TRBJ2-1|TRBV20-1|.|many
CSAKAVSPFDEQFF
TGCAGTGCTAAGGCGGTCTCTCCTTTCGATGAGCAGTTCTTC
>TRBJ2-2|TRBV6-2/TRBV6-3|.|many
CASGNTGELFF
TGTGCCAGCGGGAACACCGGGGAGCTGTTTTTT
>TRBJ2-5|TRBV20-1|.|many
CSARGGAIQETQYF
TGCAGTGCTAGAGGAGGGGCGATCCAAGAGACCCAGTACTTC
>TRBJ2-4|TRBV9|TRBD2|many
CASSVAGGAKNIQYF
TGTGCCAGCAGCGTAGCCGGGGGGGCCAAAAACATTCAGTACTTC
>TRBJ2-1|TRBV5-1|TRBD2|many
CASSFRASGGRYNEQFF
TGCGCCAGCAGCTTCAGGGCTAGCGGGGGCCGGTACAATGAGCAGTTCTTC
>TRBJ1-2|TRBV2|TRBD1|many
CASRATGTGPRYGYTF
TGTGCCAGCAGGGCAACCGGGACAGGACCTCGCTATGGCTACACCTTC
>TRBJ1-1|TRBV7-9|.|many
CASRYPGSQNTEAFF
TGTGCCAGCAGGTACCCAGGGTCGCAGAACACTGAAGCTTTCTTT
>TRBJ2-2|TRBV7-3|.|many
CASSLTGGQPGELFF
TGTGCCAGCAGCTTAACGGGGGGGCAACCCGGGGAGCTGTTTTTT
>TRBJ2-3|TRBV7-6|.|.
CASSLFTGQITDTQYF
TGTGCCAGCAGCTTATTTACTGGGCAGATCACAGATACGCAGTATTTT
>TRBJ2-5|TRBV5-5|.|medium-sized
CASSTPGRSQETQYF
TGTGCCAGCAGTACCCCCGGGCGGTCCCAAGAGACCCAGTACTTC
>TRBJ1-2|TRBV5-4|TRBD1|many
CASSQDRAYGYAF
TGTGCCAGCAGTCAGGACAGGGCCTATGGCTATGCCTTC
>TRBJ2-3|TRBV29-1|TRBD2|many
CSGGGSSTDTQYF
TGCAGCGGAGGCGGGAGTTCTACAGATACGCAGTATTTT
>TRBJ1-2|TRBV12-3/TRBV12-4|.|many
CASSLVPGSYYGYTF
TGTGCCAGCAGTTTAGTTCCAGGGTCCTACTATGGCTACACCTTC
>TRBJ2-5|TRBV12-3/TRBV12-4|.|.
CASSDSYRETQYF
TGTGCCAGCAGCGACTCCTATCGAGAGACCCAGTACTTC
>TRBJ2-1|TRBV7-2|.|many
CASSLALVGSGEQFF
TGTGCCAGCAGCTTAGCGCTCGTAGGGTCGGGAGAGCAGTTCTTC
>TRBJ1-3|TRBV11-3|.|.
CASSLRDTASGNTIYF
TGTGCCAGCAGCCTCCGGGACACGGCCTCTGGAAACACCATATATTTT
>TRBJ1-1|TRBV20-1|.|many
CSAQQGTDTEAFF
TGCAGTGCTCAACAGGGTACGGACACTGAAGCTTTCTTT
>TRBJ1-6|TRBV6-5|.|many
CASRARTDSFNSPLHF
TGTGCCAGCAGAGCAAGGACAGATTCCTTTAATTCACCCCTCCACTTT
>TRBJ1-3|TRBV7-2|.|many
CASSLGGTGNTIYF
TGTGCCAGCAGCTTAGGGGGGACGGGAAACACCATATATTTT
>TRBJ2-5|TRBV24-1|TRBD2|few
CATSDRVAGGERETQYF
TGTGCCACCAGTGATAGAGTAGCGGGAGGAGAGCGGGAGACCCAGTACTTC
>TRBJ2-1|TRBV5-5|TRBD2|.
CASSLRSAGRNEQFF
TGTGCCAGCAGCTTGAGATCAGCGGGGCGAAATGAGCAGTTCTTC
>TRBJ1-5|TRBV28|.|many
CASRSGTYDQPQHF
TGTGCCAGCAGATCCGGGACTTACGATCAGCCCCAGCATTTT
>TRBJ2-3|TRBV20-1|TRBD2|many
CSATNFRGGDTQYF
TGCAGTGCTACTAACTTCCGGGGGGGCGATACGCAGTATTTT
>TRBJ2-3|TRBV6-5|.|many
CASSAQENRRSTDTQYF
TGTGCCAGCAGTGCTCAAGAGAACAGGAGAAGCACAGATACGCAGTATTTT